A single sample is the source of the 11 T cell receptor beta chains below, sequenced in a study of cytomegalovirus exposure and HLA in healthy donors (dated by TCRdb to about 2017). Library prep was done by the immunoSEQ multiplex PCR assay. In its TCRdb copy, this immuneACCESS table keeps in-frame sequences only and misses some clones. Where compared with another copy, unresolved V genes explain less than half of these, and the others have no known cause. In all, the sample holds approximately 54,000 clones, and approximately 90% of those were seen once. The ten largest clones capture about 8.1% of the sample. Material for sequencing was PBMCs. The receptors were sampled from a woman in her late teens or twenties in good health and CMV-seropositive.

The V call is TRBV11-3, the J call TRBJ2-3; a possible D gene is TRBD1 (6 bases). Per germline, CDR1 SGHNT and CDR2 YENEEA. The CDR3 consists of 16 residues. The germline V and J ends were trimmed by 5 bases and 4 bases, with 19 bases remaining between them. The CDR3 bases are TGTGCCAGCAGCGCCAACCCCCAGGGGAAGGCAGATACGCAGTATTTT. This gives the protein CASSANPQGKADTQYF.

V is TRBV4-3 and J is TRBJ1-4; 9 nucleotides line up with TRBD1. The CDR3 runs to 19 residues. Germline V CDR1 and CDR2: LGHNA, YSLEER. The J segment lost 2 bases and the V segment lost 2 bases, leaving 12 bases of the junction unmatched. The CDR3 spells CASSQRGTGFDATNEKLFF. The CDR3 DNA is TGCGCCAGCAGCCAAAGGGGGACAGGGTTCGACGCCACTAATGAAAAACTGTTTTTT.

The chain has TRBV7-3 and TRBJ1-2; D perhaps matches TRBD1 (5 bases). Trimming pared 2 bases from V and 7 bases from J, leaving 17 bases between. CDR3 length equals 15 residues. Germline V gene lookup returns CDR1 SGHTA and CDR2 FQGTGA. CDR3 sequence reads: CASSLDVGGSGGYTF. CDR3 coding DNA: TGTGCCAGCAGCTTAGATGTCGGGGGGTCAGGTGGCTACACCTTC.

The V call is TRBV6-1, the J call TRBJ2-1; D may be TRBD2 (5 bases). V dropped 4 bases and J dropped 0 bases, with 13 bases sitting between them. The CDR3 consists of 16 residues. The germline V gene has CDR1 MNHNS and CDR2 SASEGT. CDR3 protein: CASSGEIVSSYNEQFF. The CDR3 DNA reads as TGTGCCAGCAGTGGGGAGATCGTAAGCTCCTACAATGAGCAGTTCTTC.

This clone was detected only a few times. The J gene is TRBJ1-5, the V gene TRBV4-1; no clear D. The V gene lost 3 bases and the J gene lost 1 base, with 7 bases spanning the gap. The CDR3 loop spans 14 amino acids. CDR1 is MGHRA, CDR2 YSYEKL, per germline. The CDR3 here is CASSQVGSNQPQHF. CDR3 DNA sequence: TGCGCCAGCAGCCAGGTCGGGAGCAATCAGCCCCAGCATTTT.

The chain combines TRBV15 with TRBJ2-7; a weak D match, TRBD1 (6 bases). The CDR3 has 14 amino acids. V lost 0 bases and J lost 1, with 7 bases in between. Germline assignment: CDR1 LNHNV and CDR2 YYDKDF (reference sequence). Here the CDR3 reads CATSRDQGSYEQYF. The CDR3 DNA reads as TGTGCCACCAGCAGAGATCAGGGGTCCTACGAGCAGTACTTC.

This chain uses TRBV4-1 with TRBJ1-5, with D tentatively TRBD1 (5 bases). The germline CDR1 and CDR2 sequences are MGHRA and YSYEKL. The CDR3 runs 14 residues. Trimming removed 4 bases at V and 9 bases at J, with 16 bases between. CDR3 DNA sequence: TGCGCCAGCAGCCCAGCGGGGACGGCCGGGCCCCAGCATTTT. This gives the protein CASSPAGTAGPQHF.

This rearrangement joins TRBV28 to TRBJ1-4; no reliable D call. The V and J ends lost 5 bases and 4 bases respectively, with 11 bases between them. CDR3 size: 14 residues. Looked up from germline, CDR1 is MDHEN and CDR2 is SYDVKM. DNA of the CDR3: TGTGCCAGCAGTGGGAGGGCCCTTAATGAAAAACTGTTTTTT. Its translation is CASSGRALNEKLFF.

The chain has TRBV5-1 and TRBJ1-4; 8 positions match TRBD1. CDR3 length: 16 amino acids. The V and J ends lost 4 bases and 4 bases, in that order; junction bases with no gene match: 9. Germline V gives CDR1 SGHRS, CDR2 YFSETQ. This CDR3 reads CASSEYGQGLNEKLFF. CDR3 bases: TGCGCCAGCAGCGAATACGGACAGGGCCTTAATGAAAAACTGTTTTTT.

The chain couples TRBV9 to TRBJ2-1; tentatively, D is TRBD2 (7 bases). With 0 bases removed from V and 2 bases from J, the gap between germline ends came to 12 bases. Germline assignment: CDR1 SGDLS and CDR2 YYNGEE. CDR3 length: 16 residues. Here the CDR3 reads CASSVDRGAPYNEQFF. CDR3 in DNA: TGTGCCAGCAGCGTAGATCGGGGGGCCCCCTACAATGAGCAGTTCTTC.

This clone showed up just a few times. The rearrangement links TRBV15 to TRBJ1-4, with no clear D. The CDR3 has 16 residues. Trimming left V 1 base short and J 0 bases short, with 9 bases between. Germline values: CDR1 LNHNV, CDR2 YYDKDF (reference sequence). CDR3 amino acids: CATSRGRGATNEKLFF. The CDR3, as DNA: TGTGCCACCAGCAGAGGACGGGGTGCAACTAATGAAAAACTGTTTTTT.